This paragraph reports one T cell receptor (beta chain). The antigen remains undetermined. This sample was included in a study of long-term antiretroviral therapy in people with HIV. Findings and limits, study-wide: Post-ART diversity increased but stayed below transplant donor controls.

V lost 4 bases and J 5 bases, leaving 9 bases between the germline ends. CDR3 length equals 13 residues. The germline gives CDR1 GTSNPN, CDR2 SVGIG (reference sequence). The libraries were made with immunoSEQ v3.0 at survey level. Target depth was roughly 35,000-55,000 T-cell genomes per sample. Measured with immunoSEQ multiplex PCR; TCRdb has only the in-frame clones, and not every one. The data show 20,000 to 25,000 clones, with around 90% seen just once and about 8.1% held by the top ten. Treatment locations for all participants with HIV were in the United States. Samples held 1-10 million cryopreserved PBMC, and DNA extraction followed.

The sample in question was unsorted PBMCs, obtained 0.2 years before starting antiretroviral therapy. The source is a man aged 18 to 35 with HIV. The chain uses TRBV30 and TRBJ1-6; D unclear. CDR3 sequence (DNA): TGTGCCTGGACCCAGACAAATAATTCACCCCTCCACTTT. Translation gives CAWTQTNNSPLHF.